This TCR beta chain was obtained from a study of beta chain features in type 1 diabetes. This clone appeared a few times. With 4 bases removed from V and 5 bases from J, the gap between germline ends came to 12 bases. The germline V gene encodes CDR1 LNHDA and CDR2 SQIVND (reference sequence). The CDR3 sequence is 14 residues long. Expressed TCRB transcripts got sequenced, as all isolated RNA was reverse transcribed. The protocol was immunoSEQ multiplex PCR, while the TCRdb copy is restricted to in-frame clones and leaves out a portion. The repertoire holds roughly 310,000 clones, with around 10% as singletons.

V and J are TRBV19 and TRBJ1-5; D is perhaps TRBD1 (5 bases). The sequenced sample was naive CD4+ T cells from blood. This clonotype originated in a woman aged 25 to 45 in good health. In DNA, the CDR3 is TGTGCCAGTAGTAAAGGACATCGTGATCAGCCCCAGCATTTT. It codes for CASSKGHRDQPQHF.